The following is a T cell receptor (beta chain) sequence with its context. As yet, its antigen is unknown. The CDR3 has 16 residues. CDR1 is SGHKS and CDR2 is YYEKEE in the germline V gene (reference sequence). Trimming cost V 5 bases and J 5 bases, with 19 bases left between them. In making diagnoses, clinical symptoms, serum thyroxine and TRAb, thyroid ultrasound and orbital computed tomography were all used. This sample holds PBMCs from approximately 10 ml fresh peripheral blood. These data are taken from a study of T cells in Graves' hyperthyroidism and ophthalmopathy. Background on the study: Peripheral blood samples were taken at initial diagnosis, prior to any treatment. General study points: Most thyroid clonotypes that were expanded above 0.001 also turned up in blood.

The investigators amplified TCR beta CDR3 regions from RNA transcripts. RT-PCR in the first round (using the HTBI primer set) targeted the TCR CDR3. TCRdb reanalysed the multiplex PCR reads using MiXCR and keeps one entry per CDR3 protein. The sample shows fewer than 700,000 distinct CDR3 sequences, 17% of them seen only once. V usage is TRBV5-5 and J usage is TRBJ2-2, with a weak D call TRBD2 (6 bases). Sequences were obtained from blood. The sequence was obtained from a woman aged 18-35 years with Graves' ophthalmopathy. Written as DNA, the CDR3 is TGTGCCAGCAGTAGCACTAGCTGGATTCGAACCGGGGAGCTGTTTTTT. Its protein product is CASSSTSWIRTGELFF.